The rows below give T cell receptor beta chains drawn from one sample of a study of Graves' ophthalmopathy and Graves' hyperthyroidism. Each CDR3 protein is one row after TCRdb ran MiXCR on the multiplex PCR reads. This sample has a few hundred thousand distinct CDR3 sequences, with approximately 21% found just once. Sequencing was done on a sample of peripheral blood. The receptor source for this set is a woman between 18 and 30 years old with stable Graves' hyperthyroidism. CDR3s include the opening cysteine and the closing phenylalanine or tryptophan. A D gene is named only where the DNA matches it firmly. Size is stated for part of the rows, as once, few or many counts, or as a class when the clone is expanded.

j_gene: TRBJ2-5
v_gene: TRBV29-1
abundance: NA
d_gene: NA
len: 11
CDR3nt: TGCAGCGTTTTACCTCAGGGGACCCAGTACTTC
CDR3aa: CSVLPQGTQYF

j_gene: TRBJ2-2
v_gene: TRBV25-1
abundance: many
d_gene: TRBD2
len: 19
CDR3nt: TGTGCCAGCAGTGATTCCTACCTGACTAGCGGGATGAGCACCGGGGAGCTGTTTTTT
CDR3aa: CASSDSYLTSGMSTGELFF

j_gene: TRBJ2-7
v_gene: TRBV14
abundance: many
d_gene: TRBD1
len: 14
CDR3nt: TGTGCCAGCAGCTTCGACAGGGGGAGTTACGAGCAGTACTTC
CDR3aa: CASSFDRGSYEQYF

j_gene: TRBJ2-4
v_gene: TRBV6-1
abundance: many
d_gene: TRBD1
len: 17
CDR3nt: TGTGCCAGCATCTATGGGGACAGTCTAAGGACCAAAAACATTCAGTACTTC
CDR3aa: CASIYGDSLRTKNIQYF

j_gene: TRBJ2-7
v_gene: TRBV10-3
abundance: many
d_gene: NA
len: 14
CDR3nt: TGTGCCATCACCCAGGGCCTGTTAGCCAACGAGCAGTACTTC
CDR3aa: CAITQGLLANEQYF

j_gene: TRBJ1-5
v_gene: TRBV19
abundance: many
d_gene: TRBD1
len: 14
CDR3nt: TGTGCCAGCAGCCGGGACAGAAGCAATCAGCCCCAGCATTTT
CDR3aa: CASSRDRSNQPQHF

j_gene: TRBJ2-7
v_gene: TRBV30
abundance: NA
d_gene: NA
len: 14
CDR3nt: TGTGCCTGGAGTGTAGGGCAGGGTTTCTTCGAGCAGTACTTC
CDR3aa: CAWSVGQGFFEQYF

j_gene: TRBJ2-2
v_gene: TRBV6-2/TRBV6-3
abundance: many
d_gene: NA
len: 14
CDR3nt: TGTGCCAGCAGTGTGGGGGGCGACACCGGGGAGCTGTTTTTT
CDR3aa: CASSVGGDTGELFF

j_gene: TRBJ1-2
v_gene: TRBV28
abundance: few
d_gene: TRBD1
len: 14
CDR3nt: TGTGCCAGCAGCCAGGGACAGATGATCTATGGCTACACCTTC
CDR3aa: CASSQGQMIYGYTF

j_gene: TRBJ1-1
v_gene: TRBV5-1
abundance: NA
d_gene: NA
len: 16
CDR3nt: TGCGCCAGCAGCTTGGCGGGACACCGGGGAGGCACTGAAGCTTTCTTT
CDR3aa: CASSLAGHRGGTEAFF

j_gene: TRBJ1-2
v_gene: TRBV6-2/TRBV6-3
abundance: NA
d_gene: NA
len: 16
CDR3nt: TGTGCCAGCAGTTCCCACCACGACAGGACTGCATATGGCTACACCTTC
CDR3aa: CASSSHHDRTAYGYTF

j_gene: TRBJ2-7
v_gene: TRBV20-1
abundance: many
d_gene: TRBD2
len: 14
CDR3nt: TGCAGTGCTAGACAGGGACTAGCGGGAACCGAGCAGTACTTC
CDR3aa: CSARQGLAGTEQYF

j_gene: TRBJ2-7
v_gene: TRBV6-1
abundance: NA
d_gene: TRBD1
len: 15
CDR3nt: TGTGCCAGCAGTGAATCCGGGACAGGGGACAACGAGCAGTACTTC
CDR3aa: CASSESGTGDNEQYF

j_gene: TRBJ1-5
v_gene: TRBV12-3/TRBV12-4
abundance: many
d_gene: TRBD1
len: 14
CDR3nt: TGTGCCAGCAGTCGGGACAGCGCCTATCAGCCCCAGCATTTT
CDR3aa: CASSRDSAYQPQHF

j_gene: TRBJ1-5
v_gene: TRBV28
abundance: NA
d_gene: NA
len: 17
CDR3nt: TGTGCCAGCAGGCCTAGAACAGGGACCTATAGCAATCAGCCCCAGCATTTT
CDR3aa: CASRPRTGTYSNQPQHF

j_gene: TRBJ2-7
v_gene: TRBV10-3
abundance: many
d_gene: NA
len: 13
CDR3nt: TGTGCCATCAGTCGGGACGGGACCTACGAGCAGTACTTC
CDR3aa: CAISRDGTYEQYF

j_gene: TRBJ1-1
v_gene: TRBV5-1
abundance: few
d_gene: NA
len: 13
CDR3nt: TGCGCCAGCAGCGTCGGACAAGGTTTTGAAGCTTTCTTT
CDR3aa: CASSVGQGFEAFF

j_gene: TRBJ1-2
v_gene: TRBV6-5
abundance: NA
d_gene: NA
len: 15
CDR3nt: TGTGCCAGCAGTTACCCGACAGCTGTTAACTATGGCTACACCTTC
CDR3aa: CASSYPTAVNYGYTF

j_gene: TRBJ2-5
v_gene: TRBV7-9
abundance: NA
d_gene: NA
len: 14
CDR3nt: TGTGCCAGCAGCCCCCAGGGGTTAGGGGAGACCCAGTACTTC
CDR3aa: CASSPQGLGETQYF

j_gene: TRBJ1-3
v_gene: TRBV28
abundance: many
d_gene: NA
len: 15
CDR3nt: TGTGCCAGCGACAGTTTAGGTCTCTCTGGAAACACCATATATTTT
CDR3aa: CASDSLGLSGNTIYF

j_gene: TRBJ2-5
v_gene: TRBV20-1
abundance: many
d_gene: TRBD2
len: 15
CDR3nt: TGCAGTGCTAGGGGGGCGGGAGGAGGAATCGAGACCCAGTACTTC
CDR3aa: CSARGAGGGIETQYF

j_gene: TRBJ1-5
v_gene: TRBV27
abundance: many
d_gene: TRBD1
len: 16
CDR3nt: TGTGCCAGCAGTTTATCGGCCGCAGGGGGTGATCAGCCCCAGCATTTT
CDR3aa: CASSLSAAGGDQPQHF

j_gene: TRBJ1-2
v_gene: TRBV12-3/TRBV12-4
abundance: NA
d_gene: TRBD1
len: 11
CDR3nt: TGTGCCAGCACTAATGCGACAGGGGCTTCTTTC
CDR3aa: CASTNATGASF

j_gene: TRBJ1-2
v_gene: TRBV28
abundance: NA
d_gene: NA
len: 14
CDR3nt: TGTGCCAGCAGTCCTCCCCACTTCTTCTATGGCTACACCTTC
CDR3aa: CASSPPHFFYGYTF

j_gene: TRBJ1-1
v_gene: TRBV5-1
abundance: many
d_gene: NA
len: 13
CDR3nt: TGCGCCAGCAGCTTCTCTAAGGACACTGAAGCTTTCTTT
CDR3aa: CASSFSKDTEAFF

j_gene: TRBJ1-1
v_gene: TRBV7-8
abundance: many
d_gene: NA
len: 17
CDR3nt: TGTGCCAGCAGCTCCCTGGGGGCCCAACCGGCGAACACTGAAGCTTTCTTT
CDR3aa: CASSSLGAQPANTEAFF

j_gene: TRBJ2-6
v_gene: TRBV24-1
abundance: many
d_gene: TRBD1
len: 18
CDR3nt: TGTGCCACCAGTGGCATGGGACAGGGTAAGTCTGGGGCCAACGTCCTGACTTTC
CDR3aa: CATSGMGQGKSGANVLTF

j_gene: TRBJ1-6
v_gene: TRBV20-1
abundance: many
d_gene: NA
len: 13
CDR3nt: TGCAGTGCCCGGGAAATTAATAATTCACCCCTCCACTTT
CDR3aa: CSAREINNSPLHF

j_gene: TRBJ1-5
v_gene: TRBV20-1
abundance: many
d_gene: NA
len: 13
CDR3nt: TGCAGTCAGGGGAGAATTAGCAATCAGCCCCAGCATTTT
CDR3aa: CSQGRISNQPQHF

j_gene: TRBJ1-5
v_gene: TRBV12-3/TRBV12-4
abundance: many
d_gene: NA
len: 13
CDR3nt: TGTGCCAGCAGTTTAGTGCCAAACCAGCCCCAGCATTTT
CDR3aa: CASSLVPNQPQHF

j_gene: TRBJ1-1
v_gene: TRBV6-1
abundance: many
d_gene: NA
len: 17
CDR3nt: TGTGCCAGCAGTGAGAATCCGGGACCGACCATGAACACTGAAGCTTTCTTT
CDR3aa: CASSENPGPTMNTEAFF

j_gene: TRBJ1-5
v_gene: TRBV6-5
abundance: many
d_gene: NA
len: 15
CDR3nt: TGTGCCAGCAGTTACGCAGGAAATAGCAATCAGCCCCAGCATTTT
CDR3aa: CASSYAGNSNQPQHF

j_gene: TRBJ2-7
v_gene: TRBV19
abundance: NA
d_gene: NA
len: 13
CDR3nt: TGTGCCAGCAGCTGGCAGAGCTCCTACGAGCAGTACTTC
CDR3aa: CASSWQSSYEQYF

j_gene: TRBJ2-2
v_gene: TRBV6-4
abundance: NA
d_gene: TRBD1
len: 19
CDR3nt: TGTGCCGCGGTCCGGTACGGGACAGAGAGTATTAATCCCCCCGGGGAGCTGTTTTTT
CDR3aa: CAAVRYGTESINPPGELFF

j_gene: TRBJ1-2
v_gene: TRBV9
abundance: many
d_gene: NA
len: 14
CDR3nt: TGTGCCAGCAGCGCAACACAGGTGAACTATGGCTACACCTTC
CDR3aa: CASSATQVNYGYTF

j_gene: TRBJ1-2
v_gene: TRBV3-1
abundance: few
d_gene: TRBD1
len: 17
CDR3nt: TGTGCCAGCAGCCGTACGCGAAGGACAGGGGGGAACTATGGCTACACCTTC
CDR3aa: CASSRTRRTGGNYGYTF

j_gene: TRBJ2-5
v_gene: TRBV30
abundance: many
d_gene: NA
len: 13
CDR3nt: TGTGCCTGGAGTCTAGGAGAGGGAGAGACCCAGTACTTC
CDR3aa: CAWSLGEGETQYF

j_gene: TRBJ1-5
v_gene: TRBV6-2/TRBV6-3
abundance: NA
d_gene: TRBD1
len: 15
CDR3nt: TGTGCCAGAGGCTCCGACGACAGGGGCAATCAGCCCCAGCATTTT
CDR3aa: CARGSDDRGNQPQHF

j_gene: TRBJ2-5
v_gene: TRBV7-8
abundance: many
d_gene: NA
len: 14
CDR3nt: TGTGCCAGCAGCTTATCCCCCGGGCAAGAGACCCAGTACTTC
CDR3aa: CASSLSPGQETQYF

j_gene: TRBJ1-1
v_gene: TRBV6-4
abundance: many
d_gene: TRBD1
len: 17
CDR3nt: TGTGCCAGCAGTAGACTCCGGACAGGGGGCGAGGTCACTGAAGCTTTCTTT
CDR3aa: CASSRLRTGGEVTEAFF

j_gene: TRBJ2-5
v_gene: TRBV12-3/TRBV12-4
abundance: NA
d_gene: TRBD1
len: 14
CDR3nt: TGTGCCAGCAGCAAGGCAGGGGGAGAGGAGACCCAGTACTTC
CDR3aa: CASSKAGGEETQYF

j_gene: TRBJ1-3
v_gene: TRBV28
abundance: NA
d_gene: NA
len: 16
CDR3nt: TGTGCCAGCAGTTTTAAATCAGGGTATTCTGGAAACACCATATATTTT
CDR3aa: CASSFKSGYSGNTIYF

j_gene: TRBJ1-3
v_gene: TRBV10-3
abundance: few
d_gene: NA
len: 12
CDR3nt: TGTGCCATCAGTGAAGGGGGAAACACCATATATTTT
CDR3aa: CAISEGGNTIYF

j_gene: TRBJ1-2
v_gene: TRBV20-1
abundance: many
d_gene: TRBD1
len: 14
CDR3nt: TGCAGTGCTAGCGTTAGAGACAGGGGATATGGCTACACCTTC
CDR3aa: CSASVRDRGYGYTF

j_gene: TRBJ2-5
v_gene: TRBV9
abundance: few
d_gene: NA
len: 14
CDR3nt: TGTGCCAGCAGCGCCGCCCTCCATCTAGAGACCCAGTACTTC
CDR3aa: CASSAALHLETQYF

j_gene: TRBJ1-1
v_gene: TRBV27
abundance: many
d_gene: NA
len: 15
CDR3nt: TGTGCCAGCAGTCCTTTTGGACAGATGAACACTGAAGCTTTCTTT
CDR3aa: CASSPFGQMNTEAFF

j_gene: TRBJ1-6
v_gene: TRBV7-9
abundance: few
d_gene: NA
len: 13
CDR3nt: TGTGCCAGCAGCTTAATTCGGAATTCACCCCTCCACTTT
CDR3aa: CASSLIRNSPLHF

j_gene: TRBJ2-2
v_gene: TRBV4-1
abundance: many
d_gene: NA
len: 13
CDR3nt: TGCGCCAGCAGCCAAGATCTTTCCGGGGAGCTGTTTTTT
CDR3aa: CASSQDLSGELFF

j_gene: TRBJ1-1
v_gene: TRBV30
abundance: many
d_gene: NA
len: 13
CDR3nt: TGTGCCTGGAGTACGGGACTAAACTCTGAAGCTTTCTTT
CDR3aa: CAWSTGLNSEAFF

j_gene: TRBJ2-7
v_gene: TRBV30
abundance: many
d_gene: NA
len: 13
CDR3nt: TGTGCCTGGAGTGGGGTCAGGGCCGGCGAGCAGTACTTC
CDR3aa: CAWSGVRAGEQYF

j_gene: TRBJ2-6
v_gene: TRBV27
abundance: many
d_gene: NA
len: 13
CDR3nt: TGTGCCAGCAGTTCACGTGGGGCCAACGTCCTGACTTTC
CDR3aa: CASSSRGANVLTF

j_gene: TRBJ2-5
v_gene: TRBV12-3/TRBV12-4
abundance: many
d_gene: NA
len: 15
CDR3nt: TGTGCCAGCAGTCCCACCCCGGACTACTGGGCGACCCAGTACTTC
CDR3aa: CASSPTPDYWATQYF

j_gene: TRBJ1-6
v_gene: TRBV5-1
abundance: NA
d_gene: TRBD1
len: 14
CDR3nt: TGCGCCAGCAGCCTGGGACAGGAGAATTCACCCCTCCACTTT
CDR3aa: CASSLGQENSPLHF